The 31 T cell receptor beta chains reported below all come from one sample, sequenced in a study of blood T cell repertoires in COVID-19. Produced via immunoSEQ multiplex PCR; TCRdb's table is partial and in-frame only. The data show tens of thousands of clones, approximately 90% seen once. The sample was peripheral blood. The receptors were sampled from a man between 65 and 80 years old with active or convalescent COVID-19.

The V and J genes are TRBV19 and TRBJ1-5, with TRBD1 matching over 9 bases. The germline V gene encodes CDR1 LNHDA and CDR2 SQIVND (reference sequence). The CDR3 extends over 12 amino acids. V shed 8 bases, J shed 7 bases, and the junction held 3 bases outside the gene matches. CDR3: CASGDRDQPQHF. The CDR3 bases are TGTGCCAGTGGGGACAGGGACCAGCCCCAGCATTTT.

The V gene is TRBV19, the J gene TRBJ1-2; 10 bases are a match to TRBD1. With 6 bases clipped from V and 6 bases from J, the junction kept 4 bases outside the gene matches. The length of the CDR3 is 13 residues. From germline, CDR1 is LNHDA and CDR2 SQIVND (reference sequence). The CDR3 DNA reads as TGTGCCAGTAGCTTCGGGACAGGGGATGGCTACACCTTC. It encodes CASSFGTGDGYTF.

The chain uses TRBV19 and TRBJ2-7; perhaps TRBD2 as D (6 bases). V lost 3 bases and J lost 2, with 11 bases in between. The CDR3 runs 14 residues. The germline V gene has CDR1 LNHDA and CDR2 SQIVND (reference sequence). Here the CDR3 DNA reads TGTGCCAGTAGTATGGGCGGGGCCGCCTACGAGCAGTACTTC. Translation gives CASSMGGAAYEQYF.

This clone was counted once. The chain is built from TRBV5-1 and TRBJ2-1, with TRBD2 identical over 11 bases. Germline V gene sequence: CDR1 SGHRS, CDR2 YFSETQ. V was pared by 0 bases and J by 7 bases, with 6 bases of the junction left unmatched. CDR3 length equals 16 residues. The CDR3 here is CASSLELAGAGNEQFF. CDR3 DNA sequence: TGCGCCAGCAGCTTGGAACTAGCGGGGGCCGGTAATGAGCAGTTCTTC.

The genes are TRBV7-9 and TRBJ2-3; 7 positions agree with TRBD2. V dropped 2 bases and J dropped 4; count of bases not matched to a gene: 0. Germline V CDR1 and CDR2: SEHNR, FQNEAQ (reference sequence). The CDR3 totals 13 residues. Here the CDR3 reads CASSLSGADTQYF. The CDR3 region has the DNA TGTGCCAGCAGCTTAAGCGGGGCAGATACGCAGTATTTT.

The V gene is TRBV7-2, the J gene TRBJ1-2, with 8 bases lining up with TRBD1. CDR3 size: 16 residues. Germline CDR1 reads SGHTA; CDR2 reads FQGNSA. The J segment lost 2 bases and the V segment lost 5 bases, leaving 10 bases of the junction unmatched. For the CDR3, the DNA is TGTGCCAGCAGCGTTGTAGGGACAGGAGGAAACTATGGCTACACCTTC. Protein: CASSVVGTGGNYGYTF.

The chain couples TRBV6-6 to TRBJ1-5; D may be TRBD1 (5 bases). V gave up 8 bases and J gave up 5 bases, with 16 bases separating them. Germline CDR1 is MNHNY and CDR2 is SVGAGI (reference sequence). There are 14 residues in the CDR3. The CDR3 protein is CASRGGVDHQPQHF. The CDR3 bases are TGTGCCAGCCGGGGGGGGGTCGATCATCAGCCCCAGCATTTT.

V and J are TRBV19 and TRBJ2-2; the D is unclear. The V end was cut by 2 bases, the J end by 5 bases, with 9 bases between. This CDR3 region has 14 residues. Germline CDR1 LNHDA, CDR2 SQIVND (reference sequence). The CDR3 sequence is CASSIYDGTGELFF. CDR3 nucleotide sequence: TGTGCCAGTAGTATATATGACGGGACCGGGGAGCTGTTTTTT.

The chain links TRBV9 to TRBJ1-6, with TRBD1 identical over 8 bases. This CDR3 comprises 14 residues. Germline trimming cut 4 bases from V and 6 bases from J; bases unmatched to any gene: 3. CDR1 and CDR2 from the germline V gene are SGDLS and YYNGEE. The CDR3 region is CASSSGGVNSPLHF. In DNA, the CDR3 is TGTGCCAGCAGCTCAGGGGGCGTTAATTCACCCCTCCACTTT. Supplemented by reference TRBV9 and TRBJ1-6, the full variable domain reads DSGVTQTPKHLITATGQRVTLRCSPRSGDLSVYWYQQSLDQGLQFLIQYYNGEERAKGNILERFSAQQFPDLHSELNLSSLELGDSALYFCASSSGGVNSPLHFGNGTRLTVT.

The gene calls are TRBV5-4 and TRBJ2-5; D may be TRBD1 (6 bases). V was cut by 3 bases and J by 4 bases, with 13 bases left in between. Germline V CDR1 and CDR2: SGHNT, YYREEE (reference sequence). This CDR3 is built from 14 residues. CDR3 coding DNA: TGTGCCAGCAGCTCCCTTCCCAGGGGAGAGACCCAGTACTTC. Translation: CASSSLPRGETQYF. The full variable domain, with the rest looked up from reference TRBV5-4 and TRBJ2-5, is ETGVTQSPTHLIKTRGQQVTLRCSSQSGHNTVSWYQQALGQGPQFIFQYYREEENGRGNFPPRFSGLQFPNYSSELNVNALELDDSALYLCASSSLPRGETQYFGPGTRLLVL.

This rearrangement joins TRBV5-6 to TRBJ1-5; 10 bases line up with TRBD1. This CDR3 region has 16 residues. From germline, CDR1 is SGHDT and CDR2 YYEEEE. The ends lost 3 bases at V and 2 bases at J; junction bases unmatched: 5. CDR3 nucleotides: TGTGCCAGCAGCTCGGGGACAGGGGCCGGCAATCAGCCCCAGCATTTT. This gives the protein CASSSGTGAGNQPQHF.

DNA of the CDR3: TGTGCCTGGAGTGACTTCATTAATACCTACGAGCAGTACTTC. Translated: CAWSDFINTYEQYF. The J gene is TRBJ2-7, the V gene TRBV30, with D uncertain. The germline CDR1 and CDR2 sequences are GTSNPN and SVGIG (reference sequence). V lost 1 base to trimming and J lost 2 bases, with 12 bases between them. The CDR3 length is 14 residues.

The J gene is TRBJ2-6, the V gene TRBV19; no reliable D call. This CDR3 has 14 residues. Germline V gene sequence: CDR1 LNHDA, CDR2 SQIVND (reference sequence). Trimming pared 3 bases from V and 1 base from J, leaving 4 bases between. The CDR3 protein is CASSIVSGANVLTF. The CDR3 coding sequence is TGTGCCAGTAGTATTGTATCTGGGGCCAACGTCCTGACTTTC.

This sequence joins TRBV3-1 (or the pseudogene TRBV3-2) and TRBJ2-7; 7 bases are a match to TRBD1. V lost 3 bases, J lost 3 bases, and 8 bases stayed unmatched. The CDR3 sequence is 15 residues long. The germline V gene encodes CDR1 LGHDT and CDR2 YNNKEL (reference sequence). The CDR3 nucleotides are TGTGCCAGCAGCCAGGGGACAGCGGAAAGCTACGAGCAGTACTTC. This translates into CASSQGTAESYEQYF.

This clone was recorded only once. This chain uses TRBV27 with TRBJ2-7, with D tentatively TRBD2 (5 bases). This CDR3 is 13 amino acids long. Germline-derived CDR1 and CDR2 are MNHEY and SMNVEV (reference sequence). Trimming pared 3 bases from V and 4 bases from J, leaving 10 bases between. The CDR3 loop is CASSFRGSYEQYF. DNA of the CDR3: TGTGCCAGCAGTTTTCGGGGATCATACGAGCAGTACTTC.

V and J are TRBV9 and TRBJ1-2, with D uncertain. Germline V gene lookup returns CDR1 SGDLS and CDR2 YYNGEE. V lost 4 bases and J lost 8, with 12 bases in between. The CDR3 spans 12 residues. This chain's CDR3 is CASSTSGQGYTF. The CDR3 bases are TGTGCCAGCAGCACTTCAGGTCAAGGCTACACCTTC.

The V gene is TRBV30, the J gene TRBJ1-4; D is perhaps TRBD1 (6 bases). Germline V gene sequence: CDR1 GTSNPN, CDR2 SVGIG (reference sequence). The CDR3 runs 14 residues. The germline V and J ends were trimmed by 4 bases and 7 bases, with 16 bases remaining between them. The CDR3 coding sequence is TGTGCCTGGACCTTGGGGGGGGCAGGTGAAAAACTGTTTTTT. This translates into CAWTLGGAGEKLFF.

The rearrangement joins TRBV9 to TRBJ1-3, with TRBD1 identical over 10 bases. This CDR3 spans 18 amino acids. The V gene end was trimmed by 0 bases and the J gene end by 2 bases; junction bases not matched to a gene: 8. Germline V CDR1 and CDR2: SGDLS, YYNGEE. The CDR3 DNA is TGTGCCAGCAGCGTAGCACCCTCCGGGACAGGGGCTGGAAACACCATATATTTT. Amino acids: CASSVAPSGTGAGNTIYF. The full variable domain, with the rest looked up from reference TRBV9 and TRBJ1-3, is DSGVTQTPKHLITATGQRVTLRCSPRSGDLSVYWYQQSLDQGLQFLIQYYNGEERAKGNILERFSAQQFPDLHSELNLSSLELGDSALYFCASSVAPSGTGAGNTIYFGEGSWLTVV.

This sequence joins TRBV6-5 and TRBJ1-1; D gene uncertain. The CDR3 is 13 amino acids. The ends were cut back, 4 bases at V and 1 base at J, with 7 bases in the middle. CDR1 MNHEY and CDR2 SVGAGI come from the germline V gene. This CDR3 is CASSWSGNTEAFF. In DNA, the CDR3 is TGTGCCAGCAGTTGGAGCGGGAACACTGAAGCTTTCTTT.

DNA of the CDR3: TGTGCCAGCAGCCCCACAACAGCATATCAGCCCCAGCATTTT. Translating it yields CASSPTTAYQPQHF. The V gene is TRBV3-1 (or the pseudogene TRBV3-2), the J gene TRBJ1-5, with D unresolved. The CDR3 covers 14 residues. V lost 4 bases and J lost 5, with 12 bases in between. Germline values: CDR1 LGHDT, CDR2 YNNKEL (reference sequence).

The chain joins TRBV25-1 to TRBJ2-3; D is perhaps TRBD1 (6 bases). The CDR3 is made up of 15 amino acids. Trimming removed 5 bases from V and 0 bases from J, with 12 bases in between. CDR1 is MGHDK and CDR2 is SYGVNS in the germline V gene. CDR3 sequence reads: CASSPLRGSTDTQYF. DNA of the CDR3: TGTGCCAGCAGTCCCCTAAGGGGGAGCACAGATACGCAGTATTTT. Full variable domain (rest looked up from reference TRBV25-1 and TRBJ2-3): EADIYQTPRYLVIGTGKKITLECSQTMGHDKMYWYQQDPGMELHLIHYSYGVNSTEKGDLSSESTVSRIRTEHFPLTLESARPSHTSQYLCASSPLRGSTDTQYFGPGTRLTVL.

The chain is built from TRBV5-1 and TRBJ2-7; D is unresolved. The CDR3 runs 13 residues. Trimming took off 3 bases at V and 5 bases at J, with 12 bases between the two ends. CDR1 and CDR2 (germline): SGHRS, YFSETQ. This CDR3 is CASSSTLVNEQYF. The CDR3, as DNA: TGCGCCAGCAGCTCTACCCTCGTAAACGAGCAGTACTTC.

The chain joins TRBV6-5 to TRBJ1-1, with D possibly being TRBD1 (5 bases). Trimming removed 6 bases from V and 6 bases from J, with 8 bases in between. The CDR3 loop spans 11 amino acids. Germline V CDR1 and CDR2: MNHEY, SVGAGI. This chain's CDR3 is CASRTESEAFF. Written as DNA, the CDR3 is TGTGCCAGCAGGACAGAGTCTGAAGCTTTCTTT.

This clone was seen a single time. The chain employs TRBV29-1 and TRBJ1-2; D remains unclear. The V end was cut by 2 bases, the J end by 6 bases, with 10 bases between. The germline CDR1 and CDR2 sequences are SQVTM and ANQGSEA. CDR3 size: 12 residues. CDR3: CSVEWGGNGYTF. DNA of the CDR3: TGCAGCGTTGAATGGGGAGGAAATGGCTACACCTTC.

The chain uses TRBV14 and TRBJ1-5, with 8 positions matching TRBD1. Looked up from germline, CDR1 is SGHDN and CDR2 is FVKESK. The V and J ends lost 10 bases and 2 bases, in that order; junction bases with no gene match: 16. This CDR3 contains 17 residues. CDR3 nucleotides: TGTGCCAATCCTGCTCCCGGGACAGGCTACCGCAATCAGCCCCAGCATTTT. Its translation: CANPAPGTGYRNQPQHF.

The chain uses TRBV2 and TRBJ1-1; the D is unclear. The CDR3 is 14 residues long. Trimming left V 1 base short and J 5 bases short, with 11 bases between. Germline loops: CDR1 SNHLY, CDR2 FYNNEI. The CDR3 loop is CASSEGRGSTEAFF. In nucleotides, the CDR3 is TGTGCCAGCAGTGAAGGGCGGGGAAGTACTGAAGCTTTCTTT.

This clone was seen just once. The rearrangement joins TRBV19 to TRBJ1-1; D is undetermined. The germline V gene has CDR1 LNHDA and CDR2 SQIVND (reference sequence). Trimming removed 2 bases at V and 0 bases at J, with 10 bases between. This CDR3 spans 15 amino acids. The CDR3: CASSINAGMNTEAFF. The CDR3 nucleotides are TGTGCCAGTAGTATAAATGCAGGCATGAACACTGAAGCTTTCTTT.

The rearrangement uses TRBV18 and TRBJ2-2; 13 bases are shared with TRBD2. The V and J ends lost 2 bases and 6 bases, in that order; junction bases with no gene match: 0. Germline V CDR1 and CDR2: KGHSH, LQKENI. The CDR3 has 15 residues. Here the CDR3 reads CASSPGTSGAGELFF. CDR3 bases: TGTGCCAGCTCACCAGGGACTAGCGGGGCCGGGGAGCTGTTTTTT.

The chain carries TRBV27 and TRBJ1-2; TRBD1 agrees at 7 bases. Germline lookup yields CDR1 MNHEY and CDR2 SMNVEV (reference sequence). The CDR3 loop spans 13 amino acids. Germline trimming cut 5 bases from V and 7 bases from J; bases unmatched to any gene: 7. Written as DNA, the CDR3 is TGTGCCAGCAGTCGGTCAGGGGGAGGTGGCTACACCTTC. Protein sequence: CASSRSGGGGYTF.

The rearrangement links TRBV6-5 to TRBJ1-5; a possible D gene is TRBD1 (5 bases). Trimming took off 6 bases at V and 5 bases at J, with 14 bases between the two ends. Germline V gene sequence: CDR1 MNHEY, CDR2 SVGAGI. This CDR3 comprises 14 residues. This chain's CDR3 is CASSSGTTDQPQHF. Here the CDR3 DNA reads TGTGCCAGCAGCTCCGGGACTACAGATCAGCCCCAGCATTTT.

V is TRBV5-6 and J is TRBJ1-1, with D unresolved. Trimming stripped 0 bases from V and 5 bases from J, with 14 bases between. CDR1 and CDR2 from the germline V gene are SGHDT and YYEEEE. The CDR3 spans 15 residues. CDR3 in DNA: TGTGCCAGCAGCTTGGCCCCCGGGAGGAGGACTGAAGCTTTCTTT. Protein product: CASSLAPGRRTEAFF. Complete variable domain (other parts from reference TRBV5-6 and TRBJ1-1): DAGVTQSPTHLIKTRGQQVTLRCSPKSGHDTVSWYQQALGQGPQFIFQYYEEEERQRGNFPDRFSGHQFPNYSSELNVNALLLGDSALYLCASSLAPGRRTEAFFGQGTRLTVV.